These 31 T cell receptor beta chains were all obtained from the same sample, sequenced in a study of T cells in Graves' hyperthyroidism and ophthalmopathy. The TCR beta CDR3 regions underwent amplification using RNA transcripts as the source. The HTBI set primed first-round TCR CDR3 RT-PCR. TCRdb reprocessed the multiplex PCR reads via MiXCR and lists one record per CDR3 protein. The table records around 350,000 distinct CDR3 sequences, about 15% of them present only once. The sample taken for sequencing was blood. Every receptor here comes from a woman in her twenties or thirties with Graves' hyperthyroidism that later progressed to Graves' ophthalmopathy.

This clonotype showed up just a few times. The chain recombines TRBV30 with TRBJ2-1; tentative D call: TRBD2 (6 bases). Germline V CDR1 and CDR2: GTSNPN, SVGIG (reference sequence). CDR3 length: 15 amino acids. Trimming pared 3 bases from V and 3 bases from J, leaving 15 bases between. This CDR3 is CAWSRPNGGYNEQFF. The CDR3 DNA follows: TGTGCCTGGAGCCGTCCCAACGGGGGCTACAATGAGCAGTTCTTC. The whole variable domain, remainder taken from reference TRBV30 and TRBJ2-1, is SQTIHQWPATLVQPVGSPLSLECTVEGTSNPNLYWYRQAAGRGLQLLFYSVGIGQISSEVPQNLSASRPQDRQFILSSKKLLLSDSGFYLCAWSRPNGGYNEQFFGPGTRLTVL.

The genes are TRBV4-1 and TRBJ1-6, with a tentative D call TRBD1 (6 bases). Trimming removed 0 bases at V and 4 bases at J, with 13 bases between. Germline V gene sequence: CDR1 MGHRA, CDR2 YSYEKL. This CDR3 comprises 17 residues. The CDR3 region is CASSQDPQDSYNSPLHF. CDR3 bases: TGCGCCAGCAGCCAAGACCCCCAGGACAGTTATAATTCACCCCTCCACTTT.

The rearrangement uses TRBV29-1 and TRBJ2-7; maybe TRBD2 (5 bases). The V gene's germline CDR1 is SQVTM and CDR2 ANQGSEA. V shed 6 bases and J shed 2 bases, with 11 bases lying between them. The CDR3 runs to 12 residues. CDR3 nucleotides: TGCAGCGTAGTACACGGGACCTACGAGCAGTACTTC. Residues: CSVVHGTYEQYF.

This clonotype was counted at least ten times. The V gene is TRBV6-2 or TRBV6-3, the J gene TRBJ2-3; D not certain. CDR1 and CDR2 from the germline V gene are MNHEY and SVGEGT. V lost 0 bases and J 9 bases, leaving 7 bases between the germline ends. The CDR3 contains 12 residues. The CDR3 coding sequence is TGTGCCAGCAGTTACTCGTTGGGAACGCAGTATTTT. Protein sequence: CASSYSLGTQYF.

The V gene is TRBV4-1, the J gene TRBJ1-1, with 8 nucleotides matching TRBD1. Germline lookup yields CDR1 MGHRA and CDR2 YSYEKL. V lost 4 bases to trimming and J lost 0 bases; unmatched junction nucleotides: 7. This CDR3 is built from 16 residues. CDR3 loop: CASSPGQGYMNTEAFF. In nucleotides, the CDR3 is TGCGCCAGCAGCCCAGGACAGGGCTACATGAACACTGAAGCTTTCTTT.

The chain couples TRBV5-1 to TRBJ1-1; D is ambiguous. V was clipped by 2 bases and J by 4 bases, with 9 bases between them. The CDR3 contains 13 residues. The germline gives CDR1 SGHRS, CDR2 YFSETQ. The CDR3: CASSFGGITEAFF. CDR3 in DNA: TGCGCCAGCAGCTTTGGAGGGATCACTGAAGCTTTCTTT.

This clonotype was picked up many times. For the CDR3, the DNA is TGTGCCAGCAGCTTATATAGGGACAGGGGTTTCGAGACCCAGTACTTC. It is translated as CASSLYRDRGFETQYF. This rearrangement joins TRBV7-8 to TRBJ2-5; 10 positions agree with TRBD1. The CDR3 length is 16 residues. Germline CDR1 is SGHVS and CDR2 is FQNEAQ. V lost 2 bases to trimming and J lost 5 bases; unmatched junction nucleotides: 8.

This clonotype appeared many times. V is TRBV6-1 and J is TRBJ2-2, with TRBD1 matching 9 bases. Germline V CDR1 and CDR2: MNHNS, SASEGT. The CDR3 covers 15 residues. Trimming took 0 bases from V and 4 from J; bases not matched to a gene: 0. The CDR3, as DNA: TGTGCCAGCAGTGAAGCGACAGGGGGCACCGGGGAGCTGTTTTTT. Translated: CASSEATGGTGELFF.

The table lists this clonotype with many counts. V usage is TRBV30 and J usage is TRBJ2-7, with D perhaps matching TRBD1 (6 bases). V lost 5 bases, J lost 1 base, and 9 bases lay in between. Germline-derived CDR1 and CDR2 are GTSNPN and SVGIG (reference sequence). CDR3 length: 12 amino acids. The CDR3 nucleotides are TGTGCCTGGGCAGGGGATTCCTACGAGCAGTACTTC. Amino acids: CAWAGDSYEQYF.

The table lists this clonotype with a few counts. This could be a read error, since a much larger clone is one nucleotide away. The chain combines TRBV25-1 with TRBJ2-3, with 10 bases that match TRBD2. This CDR3 region has 14 residues. V shed 3 bases and J 13 bases; nucleotides not matched to a gene: 10. Germline assignment: CDR1 MGHDK and CDR2 SYGVNS. The CDR3 nucleotides are TGTGCCAGCAGTGAGTCCCTAGCGGGGGAAAATAAGTATTTT. It is translated as CASSESLAGENKYF. Based on the CDR3 plus reference TRBV25-1 and TRBJ2-3, the full variable domain is EADIYQTPRYLVIGTGKKITLECSQTMGHDKMYWYQQDPGMELHLIHYSYGVNSTEKGDLSSESTVSRIRTEHFPLTLESARPSHTSQYLCASSESLAGENKYFGPGTRLTVL.

The sample holds a few counts of this clonotype. This rearrangement joins TRBV6-4 to TRBJ2-2; D remains ambiguous. CDR3 size: 13 residues. V lost 4 bases, J lost 3 bases, and 6 bases lay in between. Germline-derived CDR1 and CDR2 are MRHNA and SNTAGT. This CDR3 is CASSAEDTGELFF. CDR3 DNA: TGTGCCAGCAGTGCCGAGGACACCGGGGAGCTGTTTTTT.

The table lists this clonotype with many counts. The rearrangement joins TRBV3-1 to TRBJ2-5, with D uncertain. Deletions cut 0 bases from V and 5 bases from J, with 16 bases between. Germline V gene sequence: CDR1 LGHDT, CDR2 YNNKEL (reference sequence). The CDR3 length is 16 residues. CDR3 sequence reads: CASSQEEFGFGETQYF. The CDR3 coding sequence is TGTGCCAGCAGCCAAGAGGAATTCGGGTTCGGGGAGACCCAGTACTTC.

There are a few counts of this clonotype. The chain joins TRBV6-2 or TRBV6-3 to TRBJ2-7, with 7 positions matching TRBD1. The V gene's germline CDR1 is MNHEY and CDR2 SVGEGT. Losses at the gene ends were 2 bases for V and 0 bases for J; bases not matched to a gene: 1. This CDR3 comprises 14 residues. CDR3: CASSYGDSSYEQYF. As DNA, the CDR3 is TGTGCCAGCAGTTACGGGGACAGCTCCTACGAGCAGTACTTC.

Notes on this clonotype: A read error may produce the germline difference seen at one junction end. The chain combines TRBV30 with TRBJ2-6; possible D gene TRBD2, 6 bases. The CDR3 has 15 amino acids. Germline V lookup: CDR1 GTSNPN, CDR2 SVGIG (reference sequence). CDR3 sequence: CAWSVGGSGDNVLTF. Here the CDR3 DNA reads TGTGCCTGGAGTGTTGGGGGGTCGGGGGACAACGTCCTGACTTTC.

The chain couples TRBV6-4 to TRBJ2-1, with D possibly TRBD2 on 5 matching bases. In germline, CDR1 is MRHNA, CDR2 SNTAGT. The CDR3 spans 16 residues. Trimming took off 2 bases at V and 0 bases at J, with 11 bases between the two ends. In nucleotides, the CDR3 is TGTGCCAGCAGTGACCGCCGGAGGAGCTCCTACAATGAGCAGTTCTTC. Translation: CASSDRRRSSYNEQFF.

This clonotype was picked up many times. The chain links TRBV2 to TRBJ2-5, with D unresolved. Germline V gene lookup returns CDR1 SNHLY and CDR2 FYNNEI. V was cut by 4 bases and J by 5 bases, with 14 bases left in between. This CDR3 comprises 14 residues. As DNA, the CDR3 is TGTGCCAGCAGTGTTGGCCTCCCGGGCGAGACCCAGTACTTC. Protein: CASSVGLPGETQYF.

This clonotype has at least ten counts. The chain employs TRBV20-1 and TRBJ2-6; 7 nucleotides agree with TRBD1. CDR1 and CDR2 from the germline V gene are DFQATT and SNEGSKA (reference sequence). V dropped 5 bases and J dropped 5; count of bases not matched to a gene: 18. The CDR3 spans 18 residues. The chain's CDR3 is CSALLPTGMFNWANVLTF. CDR3 bases: TGCAGTGCTCTCCTCCCGACAGGGATGTTTAACTGGGCCAACGTCCTGACTTTC.

This chain connects TRBV5-1 to TRBJ1-2; D is ambiguous. V dropped 3 bases and J dropped 1 base, with 13 bases sitting between them. Germline V lookup: CDR1 SGHRS, CDR2 YFSETQ. The CDR3 totals 15 residues. The CDR3 DNA follows: TGCGCCAGCAGCTATGGGATGACGGATAACTATGGCTACACCTTC. Translated, it gives CASSYGMTDNYGYTF.

Many counts were recorded for this clonotype. The chain has TRBV30 and TRBJ2-1; TRBD2 agrees at 10 bases. Germline trimming cut 1 base from V and 8 bases from J; bases unmatched to any gene: 11. From germline, CDR1 is GTSNPN and CDR2 SVGIG (reference sequence). The length of the CDR3 is 16 residues. The CDR3 sequence: CAWSDILAGGRDEQFF. CDR3 DNA sequence: TGTGCCTGGAGTGACATATTAGCGGGAGGTCGCGATGAGCAGTTCTTC.

This clonotype was counted only a few times. The V gene is TRBV5-4, the J gene TRBJ2-7, with TRBD2 identical over 11 bases. Per germline, CDR1 SGHNT and CDR2 YYREEE (reference sequence). This CDR3 has 15 residues. J lost 6 bases, V lost 3 bases, and 8 bases had no gene match. In nucleotides, the CDR3 is TGTGCCAGCAGCTATGGGACTAGCGGTTGGAGCGAGCAGTACTTC. Amino acid sequence: CASSYGTSGWSEQYF.

The table lists this clonotype with many counts. The V gene is TRBV29-1, the J gene TRBJ1-1, with D perhaps matching TRBD1 (5 bases). V shed 3 bases and J shed 7 bases, with 9 bases lying between them. The CDR3 contains 11 residues. Germline values: CDR1 SQVTM, CDR2 ANQGSEA. CDR3 amino acids: CSVERGNEAFF. Here the CDR3 DNA reads TGCAGCGTTGAGAGGGGAAATGAAGCTTTCTTT.

Ten or more counts support this clonotype. The rearrangement links TRBV30 to TRBJ1-2; D is possibly TRBD1 (5 bases). The CDR3 totals 11 residues. Germline V gene data show CDR1 as GTSNPN and CDR2 as SVGIG (reference sequence). The V end lost 6 bases, the J end lost 2 bases, and 7 bases lay between the germline ends. The CDR3 protein is CACYRNYGYTF. CDR3 in DNA: TGTGCCTGCTACAGGAACTATGGCTACACCTTC.

There are many counts of this clonotype. The chain has TRBV5-8 and TRBJ2-7; no clear D. Per germline, CDR1 SGHTS and CDR2 YDEGEE. CDR3 size: 14 residues. Trimming took off 7 bases at V and 4 bases at J, with 18 bases between the two ends. This chain's CDR3 is CASERSGSGYEQYF. DNA of the CDR3: TGTGCCAGCGAAAGGAGTGGCTCGGGTTACGAGCAGTACTTC.

The rearrangement links TRBV14 to TRBJ2-3, with D uncertain. The CDR3 sequence is 14 residues long. The germline V gene encodes CDR1 SGHDN and CDR2 FVKESK. Trimming cost V 4 bases and J 0 bases, with 8 bases left between them. The CDR3 region has the DNA TGTGCCAGCAGCCTAAGACCTAGCACAGATACGCAGTATTTT. It is translated as CASSLRPSTDTQYF.

In its sample, this clonotype was seen many times. This chain joins TRBV27 and TRBJ1-2, with D tentatively TRBD1 (5 bases). The CDR3 contains 15 residues. Per the germline V gene, CDR1 is MNHEY and CDR2 is SMNVEV (reference sequence). The V and J ends lost 0 bases and 5 bases respectively, with 13 bases between them. The DNA of the CDR3 is TGTGCCAGCAGTTTATCCCCGGGGAAGGGGTATGGCTACACCTTC. Translation: CASSLSPGKGYGYTF.

This clonotype was observed many times. The J gene is TRBJ2-1, the V gene TRBV20-1; 13 bases are shared with TRBD2. The germline CDR1 and CDR2 sequences are DFQATT and SNEGSKA (reference sequence). V lost 4 bases, J lost 1 base, and 7 bases stayed unmatched. This CDR3 comprises 17 residues. The CDR3 region has the DNA TGCAGTGCTACGGGACTAGCGGGAACGGAGTCCTACAATGAGCAGTTCTTC. This codes for CSATGLAGTESYNEQFF.

This clonotype was counted only a few times. This chain joins TRBV4-1 and TRBJ1-3; 7 positions match TRBD1. Trimming took 0 bases from V and 3 from J; bases not matched to a gene: 2. Germline CDR1 reads MGHRA; CDR2 reads YSYEKL. The CDR3 loop spans 15 amino acids. CDR3 in amino acids: CASSQEQGHGNTIYF. The CDR3 DNA reads TGCGCCAGCAGCCAAGAACAGGGGCATGGAAACACCATATATTTT.

This clonotype was counted at least ten times. This chain connects TRBV20-1 to TRBJ2-1; tentative D call: TRBD1 (6 bases). Germline values: CDR1 DFQATT, CDR2 SNEGSKA (reference sequence). The CDR3 totals 16 residues. Trimming removed 8 bases at V and 7 bases at J, with 27 bases between. CDR3 DNA: TGCAGTTCTCATAGAATGGGGCAGGGCAGGGGTAATGAGCAGTTCTTC. It is translated as CSSHRMGQGRGNEQFF.

In this sample, this clonotype turned up a few times. Here the CDR3 reads CASSGPSSYEQYF. The DNA of the CDR3 is TGTGCCAGTTCAGGACCTAGCTCCTACGAGCAGTACTTC. The chain employs TRBV14 and TRBJ2-7; D is undetermined. V lost 9 bases, J lost 0 bases, and 12 bases lay in between. Germline CDR1 reads SGHDN; CDR2 reads FVKESK. This CDR3 is built from 13 residues.

This clonotype has ten or more counts. The chain combines TRBV2 with TRBJ2-7; TRBD2 aligns across 9 bases. Germline trimming cut 7 bases from V and 4 bases from J; bases unmatched to any gene: 11. The CDR3 is 15 amino acids. In germline, CDR1 is SNHLY, CDR2 FYNNEI. DNA for the CDR3: TGTGCCAGCACCAAAAACGTAGCGGGGGCGTACGAGCAGTACTTC. Translation: CASTKNVAGAYEQYF.

The sample holds many counts of this clonotype. V usage is TRBV2 and J usage is TRBJ2-3; 13 positions match TRBD2. Germline CDR1 SNHLY, CDR2 FYNNEI. V shed 6 bases, J shed 2 bases, and the junction held 8 bases outside the gene matches. The CDR3 spans 17 residues. This CDR3 is CASRRTSGGASTDTQYF. For the CDR3, the DNA is TGTGCCAGCAGGAGGACTAGCGGGGGAGCCTCCACAGATACGCAGTATTTT. The full variable domain, its missing parts supplied by reference TRBV2 and TRBJ2-3, is EPEVTQTPSHQVTQMGQEVILRCVPISNHLYFYWYRQILGQKVEFLVSFYNNEISEKSEIFDDQFSVERPDGSNFTLKIRSTKLEDSAMYFCASRRTSGGASTDTQYFGPGTRLTVL.